A single sample gave rise to the 20 T cell receptor beta chains below, sequenced in a study of Graves' ophthalmopathy and Graves' hyperthyroidism. The TCR beta CDR3 regions underwent amplification from RNA transcripts. First-round RT-PCR relied on HTBI primers, and a second-round multiplex PCR came next. TCRdb re-analysed the multiplex PCR reads in MiXCR, keeping a single row per CDR3 protein. The sample carries 360,000 or so distinct CDR3 sequences, around 16% recorded once. The sequenced sample consisted of peripheral blood. The receptors stem from a woman between 18 and 29 years old with Graves' ophthalmopathy.

This clonotype was seen repeatedly, ten times or more. An end of the junction differs from the germline gene, which may be a read error. The chain combines TRBV5-1 with TRBJ1-3; D call uncertain. The germline V gene encodes CDR1 SGHRS and CDR2 YFSETQ. The CDR3 totals 15 residues. The DNA of the CDR3 is TGCGCCAGTAGCTCGCCGGGAGTCGGTCGAAACACCATATATTTT. Its translation is CASSSPGVGRNTIYF.

This clonotype has at least ten counts. The chain recombines TRBV11-2 with TRBJ2-7, with 8 bases lining up with TRBD2. Germline V CDR1 and CDR2: SGHAT, FQNNGV. V lost 2 bases and J lost 2; bases outside the gene matches: 8. This CDR3 has 16 amino acids. The CDR3 DNA follows: TGTGCCAGCAGCTTAATGATCCCTAGCGGGCCCTACGAGCAGTACTTC. Its translation is CASSLMIPSGPYEQYF.

The chain couples TRBV3-1 to TRBJ2-7; the match to TRBD2 covers 7 bases. J lost 6 bases, V lost 3 bases, and 11 bases had no gene match. The CDR3 consists of 15 residues. Germline assignment: CDR1 LGHDT and CDR2 YNNKEL (reference sequence). CDR3 DNA sequence: TGTGCCAGCAGCCAGATACCGGGACTATCCCCCGAGCAGTACTTC. The encoded protein is CASSQIPGLSPEQYF.

This clonotype was observed at least ten times. The J gene is TRBJ2-7, the V gene TRBV7-3, with D uncertain. The CDR3 is 15 residues long. V gave up 1 base and J gave up 2 bases, with 12 bases separating them. Germline V gene lookup returns CDR1 SGHTA and CDR2 FQGTGA. The DNA for the CDR3 is TGTGCCAGCAGCTTAATTCCAGGCCAACCCTACGAGCAGTACTTC. It encodes CASSLIPGQPYEQYF.

This clonotype appeared many times. CDR3 nucleotide sequence: TGTGCCAGCAGCTTATCGGGGCGGCGGGAGACCCAGTACTTC. This sequence encodes CASSLSGRRETQYF. The V gene is TRBV7-9, the J gene TRBJ2-5, with D tentatively TRBD1 or TRBD2 (5 bases each). V lost 2 bases and J lost 5, with 12 bases in between. CDR3 length: 14 residues. CDR1 is SEHNR, CDR2 FQNEAQ, per germline (reference sequence).

A single count supports this clonotype. The V and J genes are TRBV6-5 and TRBJ1-5; D gene unclear. CDR3 length: 13 amino acids. With 4 bases removed from V and 6 bases from J, the gap between germline ends came to 10 bases. Germline CDR1 is MNHEY and CDR2 is SVGAGI. The chain's CDR3 is CASSLRASQPQHF. The DNA for the CDR3 is TGTGCCAGCAGTTTAAGGGCCAGTCAGCCCCAGCATTTT.

The chain has TRBV6-1 and TRBJ1-1; D might be TRBD1 (6 bases). The CDR3 has 12 amino acids. Trimming left V 5 bases short and J 10 bases short, with 14 bases between. Per the germline V gene, CDR1 is MNHNS and CDR2 is SASEGT. The CDR3 spells CASSSGGPVAFF. CDR3 coding DNA: TGTGCCAGCAGTAGCGGGGGGCCGGTAGCTTTCTTT.

This clonotype occurred many times. The chain couples TRBV6-5 to TRBJ2-2; D not resolved. Between the trimmed V and J ends, which lost 5 bases and 0 bases, there was a span of 10 bases. The CDR3 length is 15 residues. CDR1 MNHEY and CDR2 SVGAGI come from the germline V gene. CDR3 bases: TGTGCCAGCAGTATAACACGTACGAACACCGGGGAGCTGTTTTTT. Translating it yields CASSITRTNTGELFF.

V usage is TRBV7-2 and J usage is TRBJ2-7; the D gene is possibly TRBD2 (6 bases). CDR1 and CDR2 (germline): SGHTA, FQGNSA. V lost 5 bases and J 6 bases, leaving 14 bases between the germline ends. This CDR3 spans 13 amino acids. This CDR3 reads CASSPSGVGEQYF. CDR3 DNA sequence: TGTGCCAGCAGCCCCTCGGGGGTCGGCGAGCAGTACTTC.

The table lists this clonotype with many counts. V and J are TRBV6-2 or TRBV6-3 and TRBJ1-6; 10 bases are shared with TRBD1. V shed 4 bases and J 11 bases; nucleotides not matched to a gene: 11. Germline V lookup: CDR1 MNHEY, CDR2 SVGEGT. CDR3 length: 16 residues. In DNA, the CDR3 is TGTGCCAGCAGTTCCCCTCCGGGACAGGGGTTTCCACCCCTCCACTTT. This translates into CASSSPPGQGFPPLHF.

This clonotype was seen repeatedly, ten times or more. The rearrangement joins TRBV6-2 or TRBV6-3 to TRBJ2-2; TRBD2 aligns across 8 bases. J was trimmed by 0 bases and V by 8 bases; bases with no gene match: 5. Germline V gives CDR1 MNHEY, CDR2 SVGEGT. This CDR3 has 15 amino acids. CDR3 nucleotide sequence: TGTGCCAGCTTAGCGGGACCCCCGAACACCGGGGAGCTGTTTTTT. This sequence encodes CASLAGPPNTGELFF.

This clonotype has a count of ten or more. This chain links TRBV6-2 or TRBV6-3 with TRBJ2-7; 7 positions match TRBD1. The J segment lost 5 bases and the V segment lost 4 bases, leaving 8 bases of the junction unmatched. This CDR3 has 14 residues. Looked up from germline, CDR1 is MNHEY and CDR2 is SVGEGT. The DNA of the CDR3 is TGTGCCAGCAGTTCGACAGGGTCCCTGGACGAGCAGTACTTC. It specifies CASSSTGSLDEQYF.

This clonotype was counted many times. The CDR3 loop reads CAWSPPNGNIQYF. In nucleotides, the CDR3 is TGTGCCTGGAGTCCCCCCAACGGAAACATTCAGTACTTC. This sequence joins TRBV30 and TRBJ2-4; D not certain. Trimming took off 2 bases at V and 6 bases at J, with 11 bases between the two ends. CDR1 is GTSNPN and CDR2 is SVGIG in the germline V gene (reference sequence). The CDR3 is made up of 13 amino acids.

In this sample, this clonotype turned up many times. DNA of the CDR3: TGTGCCAGCAGTTACTCTCGGGGGGTCTCTGGAAACACCATATATTTT. It translates to CASSYSRGVSGNTIYF. The V call is TRBV6-5, the J call TRBJ1-3; D is possibly TRBD1 (5 bases). There are 16 residues in the CDR3. The germline V gene has CDR1 MNHEY and CDR2 SVGAGI. V lost 0 bases and J 0 bases, leaving 9 bases between the germline ends.

The V call is TRBV7-8, the J call TRBJ2-5; TRBD2 might be the D (7 bases). This CDR3 region has 16 residues. V was trimmed by 5 bases and J by 3 bases, leaving 19 bases between them. Germline V gives CDR1 SGHVS, CDR2 FQNEAQ. CDR3 DNA sequence: TGTGCCAGCAGCCTCGTGGGGGGCGGGGGCGAAGAGACCCAGTACTTC. Its protein product is CASSLVGGGGEETQYF.

This clonotype was seen ten or more times. The CDR3 region is CASSPEEWGHYEQYF. The DNA of the CDR3 is TGTGCCAGCTCTCCGGAGGAGTGGGGCCACTACGAGCAGTACTTC. This chain uses TRBV18 with TRBJ2-7; the D gene could be TRBD1 or TRBD2 (5 bases each). This CDR3 is built from 15 residues. Germline V gene lookup returns CDR1 KGHSH and CDR2 LQKENI. Trimming removed 6 bases from V and 3 bases from J, with 18 bases in between.

Details on this clonotype: A much larger clone differs by one base, so this may be a read error. The chain has TRBV20-1 and TRBJ1-1, with D uncertain. The CDR3 is 17 residues long. Germline V CDR1 and CDR2: DFQATT, SNEGSKA (reference sequence). Trimming took off 0 bases at V and 10 bases at J, with 27 bases between the two ends. CDR3 sequence reads: CSARDGRQAPGGAGAFF. CDR3 coding DNA: TGCAGTGCTAGAGATGGGCGGCAGGCGCCGGGAGGTGCTGGAGCTTTCTTT.

This clonotype was observed many times. This sequence joins TRBV7-2 and TRBJ2-7; the D call may be TRBD1 or TRBD2 (5 bases each). V was shortened by 5 bases and J by 4 bases, with 15 bases between the two germline ends. CDR3 length: 14 residues. In germline, CDR1 is SGHTA, CDR2 FQGNSA. The CDR3: CASSRDPGAYEQYF. In DNA, the CDR3 is TGTGCCAGCAGCCGGGACCCCGGCGCTTACGAGCAGTACTTC.

This clonotype was seen a handful of times. The V gene is TRBV5-6, the J gene TRBJ2-7, with D perhaps matching TRBD1 (6 bases). Germline assignment: CDR1 SGHDT and CDR2 YYEEEE. The ends were cut back, 3 bases at V and 5 bases at J, with 15 bases in the middle. The CDR3 has 14 amino acids. CDR3 sequence reads: CASSSTGFMNEQYF. As DNA, the CDR3 is TGTGCCAGCAGCTCTACAGGGTTCATGAACGAGCAGTACTTC.

This clonotype was recorded many times. The chain employs TRBV11-2 and TRBJ1-1; D possibly corresponds to TRBD1 (6 bases). CDR3 size: 14 residues. Germline CDR1 is SGHAT and CDR2 is FQNNGV. V dropped 5 bases and J dropped 6 bases, with 16 bases sitting between them. The CDR3 here is CASSPRLQGPEAFF. CDR3 DNA: TGTGCCAGCAGCCCCCGATTACAGGGCCCTGAAGCTTTCTTT.